This T cell receptor beta chain was obtained from a study of OX40 agonist ivuxolimab in advanced cancers. Study results and limitations: Among the least clonally expanded were partial responders at 0.1-3.0 mg/kg. Compared with CD4+, CD8+ T cells on average had more expanded clones.

Here immunoSEQ multiplex PCR was the method, and the copy in TCRdb shows in-frame clones only, minus some. Of tens of thousands of clones in the sample, about 85% are singletons; the top ten hold 3% to 4.5%. Peripheral blood came from all dose cohorts at three timepoints. About this clone: What it recognizes is unknown.

Germline V lookup: CDR1 SNHLY, CDR2 FYNNEI. This CDR3 comprises 12 residues. V shed 4 bases and J shed 11 bases, with 12 bases lying between them. This sequence originates from an adult with an advanced solid tumor such as melanoma, head and neck, liver or kidney cancer. The J gene is TRBJ2-1, the V gene TRBV2; D gene ambiguous. The input for sequencing was CD4+ or CD8+ T cells sorted from blood, taken in a trial of the OX40 agonist ivuxolimab. This chain's CDR3 is CASSVVLPQQFF. CDR3 nucleotides: TGTGCCAGCAGTGTGGTACTCCCCCAGCAGTTCTTC.